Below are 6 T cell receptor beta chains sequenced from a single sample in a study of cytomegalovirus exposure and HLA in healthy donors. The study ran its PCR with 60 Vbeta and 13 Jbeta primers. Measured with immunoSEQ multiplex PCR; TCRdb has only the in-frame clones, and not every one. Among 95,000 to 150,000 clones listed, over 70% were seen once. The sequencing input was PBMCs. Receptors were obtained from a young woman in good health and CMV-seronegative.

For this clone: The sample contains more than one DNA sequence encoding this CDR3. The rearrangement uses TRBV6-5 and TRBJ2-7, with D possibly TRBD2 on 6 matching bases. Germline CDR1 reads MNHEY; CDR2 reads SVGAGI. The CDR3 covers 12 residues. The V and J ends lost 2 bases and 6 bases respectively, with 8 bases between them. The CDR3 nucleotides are TGTGCCAGCAGTTACCCCGGGAGCGAGCAGTACTTC. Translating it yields CASSYPGSEQYF.

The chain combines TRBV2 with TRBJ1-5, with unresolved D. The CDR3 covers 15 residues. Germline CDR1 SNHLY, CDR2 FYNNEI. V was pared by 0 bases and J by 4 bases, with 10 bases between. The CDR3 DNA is TGTGCCAGCAGTGAAGCGGCTGATCAAAATCAGCCCCAGCATTTT. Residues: CASSEAADQNQPQHF.

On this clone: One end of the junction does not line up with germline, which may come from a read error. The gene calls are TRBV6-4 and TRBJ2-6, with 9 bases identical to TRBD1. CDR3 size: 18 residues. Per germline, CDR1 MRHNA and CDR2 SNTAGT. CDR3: CASSKEGQGYSGANGLTF. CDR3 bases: TGTGCCAGCAGTAAGGAGGGACAGGGCTACTCTGGGGCCAACGGCCTGACTTTC.

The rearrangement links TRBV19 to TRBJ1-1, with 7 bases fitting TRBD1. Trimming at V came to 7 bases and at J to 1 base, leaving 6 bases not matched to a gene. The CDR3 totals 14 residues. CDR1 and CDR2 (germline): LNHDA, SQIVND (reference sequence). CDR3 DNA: TGTGCCAGTATGAACCGACAGGGGAACACTGAAGCTTTCTTT. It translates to CASMNRQGNTEAFF.

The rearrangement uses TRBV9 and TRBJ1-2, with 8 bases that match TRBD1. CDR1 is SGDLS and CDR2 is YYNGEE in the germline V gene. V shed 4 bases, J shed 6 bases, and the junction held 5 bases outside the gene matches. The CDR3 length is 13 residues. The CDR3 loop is CASSRAGGDGYTF. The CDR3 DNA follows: TGTGCCAGCAGCCGGGCAGGGGGCGATGGCTACACCTTC.

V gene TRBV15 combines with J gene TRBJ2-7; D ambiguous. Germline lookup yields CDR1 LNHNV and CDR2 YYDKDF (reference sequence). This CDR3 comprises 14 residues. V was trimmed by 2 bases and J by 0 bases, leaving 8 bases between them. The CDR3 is CATSRSTGSYEQYF. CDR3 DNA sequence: TGTGCCACCAGCAGATCGACTGGCTCCTACGAGCAGTACTTC.